Listed below are T cell receptor beta chains from one sample, sequenced in a study of T cell changes during pregnancy in multiple sclerosis. The assay was immunoSEQ multiplex PCR, and TCRdb's table has in-frame clones only and misses some. This table has around 100,000 clones, more than 90% appearing once. The sample here was peripheral blood, taken in the second trimester of pregnancy. The source of these receptors is a female donor with multiple sclerosis, enrolled in a pregnancy study. Both conserved end residues are part of each CDR3. Fields, in order: V gene, J gene, clone size, D gene, CDR3 DNA, CDR3 protein. A D gene is named only where the DNA matches it firmly. Clone size, where shown, is once, few, many, or a class for clones that have expanded.

v_gene: TRBV7-2
j_gene: TRBJ1-2
abundance: NA
d_gene: NA
CDR3nt: TGTGCCAGCAGCGAAAACGCCGACAGGAACTATGGCTACACCTTC
CDR3aa: CASSENADRNYGYTF

v_gene: TRBV5-6
j_gene: TRBJ2-1
abundance: NA
d_gene: TRBD2
CDR3nt: TGTGCCAGCAGCTTGTTGGCTAGCGGGAGTCGGTTGGGATACAATGAGCAGTTCTTC
CDR3aa: CASSLLASGSRLGYNEQFF

v_gene: TRBV27
j_gene: TRBJ2-6
abundance: NA
d_gene: NA
CDR3nt: TGTGCCAGCAGGGACGGAGGGACTGGGGCCAACGTCCTGACTTTC
CDR3aa: CASRDGGTGANVLTF

v_gene: TRBV4-1
j_gene: TRBJ2-1
abundance: NA
d_gene: TRBD2
CDR3nt: TGCGCCAGCAGCCACCTCGGACTAGCGGCCTACAATGAGCAGTTCTTC
CDR3aa: CASSHLGLAAYNEQFF

v_gene: TRBV20-1
j_gene: TRBJ2-3
abundance: NA
d_gene: NA
CDR3nt: TGCAGTGCTGGGCTTACAGATACGCAGTATTTT
CDR3aa: CSAGLTDTQYF

v_gene: TRBV2
j_gene: TRBJ2-7
abundance: NA
d_gene: NA
CDR3nt: TGTGCCAGCAGCCCGGACATAAACTCCTACGAGCAGTACTTC
CDR3aa: CASSPDINSYEQYF

v_gene: TRBV19
j_gene: TRBJ1-5
abundance: NA
d_gene: NA
CDR3nt: TGTGCCAGTAGCCGGGGTATTAGCAATCAGCCCCAGCATTTT
CDR3aa: CASSRGISNQPQHF

v_gene: TRBV5-1
j_gene: TRBJ1-1
abundance: NA
d_gene: NA
CDR3nt: TGCGCCAGCAGCTTGAGACAAGTGAACACTGAAGCTTTCTTT
CDR3aa: CASSLRQVNTEAFF

v_gene: TRBV15
j_gene: TRBJ2-5
abundance: NA
d_gene: TRBD1
CDR3nt: TGTGCCACCAGCAGAGACCCGGACAGGGGAGAGACCCAGTACTTC
CDR3aa: CATSRDPDRGETQYF

v_gene: TRBV6-1
j_gene: TRBJ2-5
abundance: NA
d_gene: TRBD2
CDR3nt: TGTGCCAGCAGTGAAGCGTGGGAGGGAGAGTTGGTTGAGACCCAGTACTTC
CDR3aa: CASSEAWEGELVETQYF

v_gene: TRBV30
j_gene: TRBJ1-1
abundance: NA
d_gene: NA
CDR3nt: TGTGCCTGGGGACGGGGGGACATGAACACTGAAGCTTTCTTT
CDR3aa: CAWGRGDMNTEAFF

v_gene: TRBV2
j_gene: TRBJ1-4
abundance: once
d_gene: NA
CDR3nt: TGTGCCAGCAGCCCGGAACAGTTGATTGAAAAACTGTTTTTT
CDR3aa: CASSPEQLIEKLFF

v_gene: TRBV15
j_gene: TRBJ2-7
abundance: once
d_gene: NA
CDR3nt: TGTGCCACCAGCAGAGATCGTCTAGCCAGCGAGCAGTACTTC
CDR3aa: CATSRDRLASEQYF

v_gene: TRBV4-1
j_gene: TRBJ1-5
abundance: NA
d_gene: NA
CDR3nt: TGCGCCAGCAGCTTAAACGGGGGTCGTGGGCAGCCCCAGCATTTT
CDR3aa: CASSLNGGRGQPQHF

v_gene: TRBV9
j_gene: TRBJ2-3
abundance: NA
d_gene: TRBD2
CDR3nt: TGTGCCAGCAGCGGGGGGACTAGCGGGGGCCGACGTCAGGATACGCAGTATTTT
CDR3aa: CASSGGTSGGRRQDTQYF

v_gene: TRBV5-1
j_gene: TRBJ1-1
abundance: NA
d_gene: TRBD1
CDR3nt: TGCGCCAGCAGCCAGACAGGGGAGAACACTGAAGCTTTCTTT
CDR3aa: CASSQTGENTEAFF

v_gene: TRBV18
j_gene: TRBJ2-5
abundance: NA
d_gene: NA
CDR3nt: TGTGCCAGCTCACCACTCTCCCAAGAGACCCAGTACTTC
CDR3aa: CASSPLSQETQYF

v_gene: TRBV25-1
j_gene: TRBJ1-4
abundance: NA
d_gene: NA
CDR3nt: TGTGCCAGCAGGAGTGTTGGTGAAAAACTGTTTTTT
CDR3aa: CASRSVGEKLFF

v_gene: TRBV14
j_gene: TRBJ1-2
abundance: NA
d_gene: NA
CDR3nt: TGTGCCAGCAGCCCCTACAACCCGGGCGGGGGCGGCTACACCTTC
CDR3aa: CASSPYNPGGGGYTF

v_gene: TRBV5-1
j_gene: TRBJ2-5
abundance: NA
d_gene: TRBD1
CDR3nt: TGCGCCAGCAGCCGGGTGGGGACAGGGTCCCAAGAGACCCAGTACTTC
CDR3aa: CASSRVGTGSQETQYF

v_gene: TRBV4-2
j_gene: TRBJ1-1
abundance: NA
d_gene: NA
CDR3nt: TGTGCCAGCAGCCTCTGGGGGGGAACTGAAGCTTTCTTT
CDR3aa: CASSLWGGTEAFF

v_gene: TRBV21-1
j_gene: TRBJ1-2
abundance: NA
d_gene: NA
CDR3nt: TGTGCCAGCAGCACTAACCTCAAGTGGGGCTACACCTTC
CDR3aa: CASSTNLKWGYTF

v_gene: TRBV5-1
j_gene: TRBJ1-5
abundance: NA
d_gene: NA
CDR3nt: TGCGCCAGCAGTTTTGAGGGGGATCAGCCCCAGCATTTT
CDR3aa: CASSFEGDQPQHF

v_gene: TRBV30
j_gene: TRBJ1-2
abundance: NA
d_gene: TRBD1
CDR3nt: TGTGCCTGGTTAGGACAGGGCCCTGGCTACACCTTC
CDR3aa: CAWLGQGPGYTF

v_gene: TRBV5-1
j_gene: TRBJ1-1
abundance: NA
d_gene: NA
CDR3nt: TGCGCCAGCAGCCCATCAGGGTCCACTGAAGCTTTCTTT
CDR3aa: CASSPSGSTEAFF

v_gene: TRBV5-1
j_gene: TRBJ2-5
abundance: NA
d_gene: TRBD2
CDR3nt: TGCGCCAGCAGCTTGGGTCTAGCGGGAGGGCTAGAGACCCAGTACTTC
CDR3aa: CASSLGLAGGLETQYF

v_gene: TRBV27
j_gene: TRBJ1-5
abundance: NA
d_gene: NA
CDR3nt: TGTGCCAGCAGTTACACAGGGCTAGGTCAGCCCCAGCATTTT
CDR3aa: CASSYTGLGQPQHF

v_gene: TRBV27
j_gene: TRBJ2-5
abundance: NA
d_gene: TRBD1
CDR3nt: TGTGCCAGCAGTACCGGACAGGTGCAGTACTTC
CDR3aa: CASSTGQVQYF

v_gene: TRBV30
j_gene: TRBJ2-2
abundance: NA
d_gene: TRBD1
CDR3nt: TGTGCCTGGAGTGCGGGACAGGTATCGGGGGAGCTGTTTTTT
CDR3aa: CAWSAGQVSGELFF

v_gene: TRBV6-5
j_gene: TRBJ1-2
abundance: few
d_gene: TRBD1
CDR3nt: TGTGCCAGCAGCAGACAGGGGAACTATGGCTACACCTTC
CDR3aa: CASSRQGNYGYTF

v_gene: TRBV27
j_gene: TRBJ1-1
abundance: NA
d_gene: TRBD1
CDR3nt: TGTGCCAGCAGGGTGACAGGGAGAACTGAAGCTTTCTTT
CDR3aa: CASRVTGRTEAFF

v_gene: TRBV4-1
j_gene: TRBJ2-3
abundance: NA
d_gene: TRBD2
CDR3nt: TGCGCCAGCAGCCAAATCAACGGGAGGCCCCCCAGGGATACGCAGTATTTT
CDR3aa: CASSQINGRPPRDTQYF

v_gene: TRBV18
j_gene: TRBJ1-1
abundance: few
d_gene: NA
CDR3nt: TGTGCCAGCTCACCATCTATCGCCGGGGTGAACACTGAAGCTTTCTTT
CDR3aa: CASSPSIAGVNTEAFF

v_gene: TRBV7-3
j_gene: TRBJ2-1
abundance: NA
d_gene: TRBD2
CDR3nt: TGTGCCAGCAGCTTGGTGGGAGGGCCGGAAAATGAGCAGTTCTTC
CDR3aa: CASSLVGGPENEQFF

v_gene: TRBV7-8
j_gene: TRBJ2-3
abundance: once
d_gene: NA
CDR3nt: TGTGCCAGCAGCCGTTCCACAGGGCACGATACAGATACGCAGTATTTT
CDR3aa: CASSRSTGHDTDTQYF

v_gene: TRBV4-1
j_gene: TRBJ1-5
abundance: NA
d_gene: TRBD1
CDR3nt: TGCGCCAGCAGCCAACTCCCGGACAGGGGAAATCAGCCCCAGCATTTT
CDR3aa: CASSQLPDRGNQPQHF

v_gene: TRBV19
j_gene: TRBJ1-1
abundance: NA
d_gene: TRBD1
CDR3nt: TGTGCCAGTTCGGGGACAGGGTACACTGAAGCTTTCTTT
CDR3aa: CASSGTGYTEAFF

v_gene: TRBV19
j_gene: TRBJ2-1
abundance: NA
d_gene: TRBD1
CDR3nt: TGTGCCAGTAGTCCACCCTCCGGGACAGGGGGGAACAATGAGCAGTTCTTC
CDR3aa: CASSPPSGTGGNNEQFF

v_gene: TRBV9
j_gene: TRBJ1-4
abundance: few
d_gene: NA
CDR3nt: TGTGCCAGCAGCCCCCGGGGAGGGGAAAAACTGTTTTTT
CDR3aa: CASSPRGGEKLFF

v_gene: TRBV19
j_gene: TRBJ2-3
abundance: once
d_gene: NA
CDR3nt: TGTGCCAGTAGCGGGACATTTAGCACAGATACGCAGTATTTT
CDR3aa: CASSGTFSTDTQYF